Each of the 24 T cell receptor beta chains below was sequenced from the same sample in a study of T cells in women clearing cervical HPV infection. Sequenced by immunoSEQ multiplex PCR; TCRdb stores in-frame clones only, minus some. The repertoire shows approximately 37,000 clones; the top ten hold approximately 6.3%. The sequencing sample was made of blood buffy coat. All receptors come from a woman aged 18-70 years with a cervical HPV16 infection that either progressed to CIN3+ or cleared (not recorded which).

The sequenced CDR3 bases are TGTGCCAGCAGCGTAGGGCAGTCCGAAGGCAATGAG. Translating it yields CASSVGQSEGNE. The whole CDR3 sequence is CASSVGQSEGNEQFF. The genes are TRBV9 and TRBJ2-1; D gene ambiguous. Read sequence stops 3 residues before the CDR3 end, and the germline J gene provides the missing end. The germline V and J ends were trimmed by 0 bases and 6 bases, with 13 bases remaining between them. The CDR3 runs to 15 residues. Germline V gene sequence: CDR1 SGDLS, CDR2 YYNGEE.

In the case of this clone: Read sequence stops 3 residues before the CDR3 end, and the germline J gene provides the missing end. The rearrangement links TRBV30 to TRBJ2-3, with TRBD2 matching over 11 bases. The V gene end was trimmed by 0 bases and the J gene end by 5 bases; junction bases not matched to a gene: 4. CDR1 GTSNPN and CDR2 SVGIG come from the germline V gene (reference sequence). The CDR3 spans 15 residues. The sequenced part of the CDR3 DNA is TGTGCCTGGAGTGTGCGGCTAGCGGGGGGAGATACG. Its protein is CAWSVRLAGGDT. From start to end, the CDR3 is CAWSVRLAGGDTQYF.

Comments on this clone: The read halts 3 residues ahead of the CDR3 end, with the missing end drawn from the germline J gene. This chain joins TRBV30 and TRBJ2-4, with D possibly TRBD1 on 5 matching bases. Per the germline V gene, CDR1 is GTSNPN and CDR2 is SVGIG (reference sequence). This CDR3 is built from 13 residues. The chain's CDR3 is CAWERKGSQGQYF. The sequenced CDR3 bases are TGTGCCTGGGAACGAAAGGGAAGTCAGGGT.

As for this clone: Read data end 3 residues before the CDR3 end; the end is taken from the germline J gene. This chain joins TRBV4-2 and TRBJ2-3; 14 nucleotides line up with TRBD2. The CDR3 extends over 16 amino acids. CDR1 and CDR2 (germline): LGHNA, YNFKEQ. The J segment lost 7 bases and the V segment lost 3 bases, leaving 6 bases of the junction unmatched. The DNA read from the CDR3 is TGTGCCAGCAGCCAGGAGGGGACTAGCGGGAGAAATACG. Protein: CASSQEGTSGRNT. The CDR3, in full, reads CASSQEGTSGRNTQYF.

Turning to this clone: Read sequence stops 3 residues before the CDR3 end, and the germline J gene provides the missing end. The chain recombines TRBV5-4 with TRBJ1-4; D is possibly TRBD1 (5 bases). Germline values: CDR1 SGHNT, CDR2 YYREEE (reference sequence). CDR3 length: 16 amino acids. The CDR3 spells CASSLGSRPGANVLFF. The sequenced CDR3 bases are TGTGCCAGCAGCTTGGGATCGCGTCCTGGGGCCAACGTA. The full variable domain, rest sourced from reference TRBV5-4 and TRBJ1-4, is ETGVTQSPTHLIKTRGQQVTLRCSSQSGHNTVSWYQQALGQGPQFIFQYYREEENGRGNFPPRFSGLQFPNYSSELNVNALELDDSALYLCASSLGSRPGANVLFFGSGTQLSVL.

A word on this clone: Its ends do not fully match the called genes, so a read error is possible. The read halts 3 residues ahead of the CDR3 end, with the missing end drawn from the germline J gene. The genes are TRBV7-7 and TRBJ1-2; D call uncertain. Looked up from germline, CDR1 is SSHAT and CDR2 is FNYEAQ (reference sequence). There are 17 residues in the CDR3. CDR3 DNA (partial): TGTGCTAGCAGCCCCCAGGCGCGGCGGGTCCCCTCCTACGAC. Translation: CASSPQARRVPSYD. The entire CDR3 sequence reads CASSPQARRVPSYDYTF.

To note about this clone: The read comes to an end 3 residues before the CDR3 does, leaving the germline J gene to fill in the end. The chain carries TRBV5-1 and TRBJ2-7, with D tentatively TRBD2 (5 bases). The germline V gene encodes CDR1 SGHRS and CDR2 YFSETQ. The CDR3 length is 15 residues. Trimming removed 3 bases at V and 5 bases at J, with 18 bases between. The covered CDR3 bases are TGCGCCAGCAGCTCGATGAGGGCCGCAAACAACGAG. As protein: CASSSMRAANNE. The complete CDR3 protein is CASSSMRAANNEQYF.

In the case of this clone: The read finishes 3 residues shy of the CDR3 end, and the germline J gene is used to complete it. This rearrangement joins TRBV6-1 to TRBJ1-1; D is ambiguous. Germline CDR1 MNHNS, CDR2 SASEGT. V lost 0 bases to trimming and J lost 1 base, with 6 bases between them. This CDR3 comprises 14 residues. The sequenced CDR3 bases are TGTGCCAGCAGTGAAGCGCAGGCGAACACTGAA. This codes for CASSEAQANTE. The CDR3 in its entirety is CASSEAQANTEAFF.

Notes on this clone: Read sequence stops 3 residues before the CDR3 end, and the germline J gene provides the missing end. The V gene is TRBV19, the J gene TRBJ1-2; D unclear. CDR3 length: 15 residues. Germline lookup yields CDR1 LNHDA and CDR2 SQIVND (reference sequence). The CDR3 is CASSPSPSSTDTYTF. The CDR3 DNA, read in part, is TGTGCCAGTAGTCCTTCTCCCTCTAGCACAGATACC.

On this clone: The read is 3 residues too short to cover the CDR3 end, so that end is filled in from the germline J gene. The chain combines TRBV19 with TRBJ1-2, with a tentative D call TRBD1 (5 bases). The V end was cut by 3 bases, the J end by 2 bases, with 10 bases between. Germline V gene sequence: CDR1 LNHDA, CDR2 SQIVND (reference sequence). This CDR3 is built from 14 residues. The sequenced part of the CDR3 DNA is TGTGCCAGTAGTATTGGGGCAACGAACTATGGC. This translates into CASSIGATNYG. The whole CDR3 is CASSIGATNYGYTF.

On this clone itself: The CDR3 goes on 3 residues after the read ends, and that part is filled in from the germline J gene. V gene TRBV30 combines with J gene TRBJ1-1; D might be TRBD1 (6 bases). This CDR3 comprises 15 residues. Germline CDR1 reads GTSNPN; CDR2 reads SVGIG (reference sequence). The CDR3: CAWSLGTRTSNGAFF. The CDR3 bases that were read are TGTGCCTGGAGTCTCGGGACAAGGACCTCCAATGGG.

Of note for this clone: The read ends 3 residues shy of where the CDR3 ends; the end is completed using the germline J gene. The V gene is TRBV6-1, the J gene TRBJ1-4, with 9 bases fitting TRBD1. The CDR3 contains 16 residues. CDR1 is MNHNS and CDR2 is SASEGT in the germline V gene. The CDR3 loop reads CASSGATGGLGSPLFF. Incomplete CDR3 DNA: TGTGCCAGCAGTGGAGCTACAGGGGGCCTTGGATCACCA.

Concerning this clone itself: The CDR3 goes on 3 residues after the read ends, and that part is filled in from the germline J gene. This chain joins TRBV15 and TRBJ2-1, with D unclear. In germline, CDR1 is LNHNV, CDR2 YYDKDF (reference sequence). The CDR3 runs to 11 residues. The V gene lost 9 bases and the J gene lost 4 bases, with 7 bases spanning the gap. CDR3 in amino acids: CATQIYNEQFF. The DNA read from the CDR3 is TGTGCCACTCAGATATACAATGAG.

A note on this clone: The read terminates 3 residues ahead of where the CDR3 ends, so the germline J gene completes it. This chain connects TRBV7-2 to TRBJ1-2, with 7 bases lining up with TRBD1. V trimming: 4 bases; J trimming: 7 bases; junction bases outside the gene matches: 12. The CDR3 covers 15 residues. The germline V gene has CDR1 SGHTA and CDR2 FQGNSA. The CDR3 reads CASSSYPGTESGYTF. The CDR3 DNA, read in part, is TGTGCCAGCAGCTCCTACCCCGGGACAGAGAGTGGC.

Comments on this clone: The read ends 3 residues before the CDR3 terminus; that terminus is restored from the germline J gene. The J gene is TRBJ2-3, the V gene TRBV20-1; the match to TRBD2 covers 14 bases. Per germline, CDR1 DFQATT and CDR2 SNEGSKA (reference sequence). The CDR3 contains 16 residues. V was clipped by 4 bases and J by 7 bases; unmatched bases: 10. The chain's CDR3 is CSATYKTSGRVNTQYF. The DNA read from the CDR3 is TGCAGTGCTACCTACAAGACTAGCGGGAGGGTAAATACG.

About this clone: The read comes to an end 3 residues before the CDR3 does, leaving the germline J gene to fill in the end. This chain connects TRBV5-1 to TRBJ2-7; 9 bases agree with TRBD2. The CDR3 length is 14 residues. J lost 1 base, V lost 3 bases, and 2 bases had no gene match. From germline, CDR1 is SGHRS and CDR2 YFSETQ. This CDR3 reads CASSSLAGSYEQYF. The sequenced CDR3 bases are TGCGCCAGCAGCTCCCTAGCGGGGTCCTACGAG. The full variable domain, in which reference TRBV5-1 and TRBJ2-7 provide the parts outside the CDR3, is KAGVTQTPRYLIKTRGQQVTLSCSPISGHRSVSWYQQTPGQGLQFLFEYFSETQRNKGNFPGRFSGRQFSNSRSEMNVSTLELGDSALYLCASSSLAGSYEQYFGPGTRLTVT.

Note on this clone: The read falls 3 residues short of the CDR3 end, and the missing part is taken from the germline J gene. J is TRBJ1-4 and V is TRBV29-1; 9 bases agree with TRBD1. The J segment lost 4 bases and the V segment lost 5 bases, leaving 5 bases of the junction unmatched. The CDR3 is 14 residues long. Germline V gene lookup returns CDR1 SQVTM and CDR2 ANQGSEA. CDR3 protein: CSVYDRGINEKLFF. The part of the CDR3 DNA that was read is TGCAGCGTTTACGACAGGGGGATTAATGAAAAA.

For this clone: The CDR3 end is not reached by the read, which stops 3 residues before it; the germline J gene fills it in. The gene calls are TRBV5-1 and TRBJ1-4, with D uncertain. V lost 1 base to trimming and J lost 4 bases, with 11 bases between them. The length of the CDR3 is 15 residues. Per the germline V gene, CDR1 is SGHRS and CDR2 is YFSETQ. The sequenced part of the CDR3 DNA is TGCGCCAGCAGCTTGTTGACGGGGAGTAATGAAAAA. It yields the protein CASSLLTGSNEK. The whole CDR3 sequence is CASSLLTGSNEKLFF. Filled out from reference TRBV5-1 and TRBJ1-4, the complete variable domain reads KAGVTQTPRYLIKTRGQQVTLSCSPISGHRSVSWYQQTPGQGLQFLFEYFSETQRNKGNFPGRFSGRQFSNSRSEMNVSTLELGDSALYLCASSLLTGSNEKLFFGSGTQLSVL.

Note on this clone: Read coverage stops 3 residues before the CDR3 terminus; the germline J gene supplies the remainder. This chain uses TRBV7-9 with TRBJ2-5, with D possibly being TRBD1 (5 bases). Deletions cut 1 base from V and 3 bases from J, with 9 bases between. This CDR3 region has 14 residues. Germline CDR1 is SEHNR and CDR2 is FQNEAQ (reference sequence). CDR3 DNA (partial): TGTGCCAGCAGCTTAGGGGCAGGGAAAGAGACC. This gives the protein CASSLGAGKET. The full-length CDR3 reads as CASSLGAGKETQYF.

In regard to this clone: From the germline J gene comes the end of the CDR3, since the read stops 3 residues before it. This chain links TRBV19 with TRBJ2-2; the D gene is possibly TRBD1 (5 bases). V was pared by 3 bases and J by 5 bases, with 19 bases between. This CDR3 region has 17 residues. Germline V gene data show CDR1 as LNHDA and CDR2 as SQIVND (reference sequence). CDR3 protein: CASSIPSGLVRTGELFF. CDR3 DNA, as far as it was read: TGTGCCAGTAGTATCCCCTCAGGGCTGGTGAGAACCGGGGAG.

To note about this clone: The read ends 3 residues shy of where the CDR3 ends; the end is completed using the germline J gene. The chain uses TRBV28 and TRBJ2-7; tentatively, D is TRBD1 (6 bases). The germline V gene encodes CDR1 MDHEN and CDR2 SYDVKM. The length of the CDR3 is 14 residues. Trimming removed 3 bases from V and 5 bases from J, with 14 bases in between. The CDR3 protein is CASSLLGRGHEQYF. Incomplete CDR3 DNA: TGTGCCAGCAGTTTGTTGGGCAGGGGCCACGAG.

Measured by frequency, this clone is medium-sized. Coverage ceases 3 residues before the CDR3 finishes, and the germline J gene fills in the end. This chain uses TRBV6-2 or TRBV6-3 with TRBJ1-2; weak D call: TRBD1 (5 bases). V was cut by 6 bases and J by 7 bases, with 9 bases left in between. This CDR3 spans 11 amino acids. CDR1 is MNHEY and CDR2 is SVGEGT in the germline V gene. CDR3 bases read: TGTGCCAGCAGAGCAACAGGTGGC. As protein: CASRATGG. The complete CDR3 protein is CASRATGGYTF.

Note on this clone: The sequence runs out 3 residues before the end of the CDR3; the remainder is reconstructed from the germline J gene. V usage is TRBV20-1 and J usage is TRBJ1-1, with a weak D call TRBD1 (5 bases). The germline V gene has CDR1 DFQATT and CDR2 SNEGSKA (reference sequence). The CDR3 length is 14 residues. The CDR3 spells CSASLVIPGPGAFF. Incomplete CDR3 DNA: TGCAGTGCTAGTTTGGTCATCCCAGGGCCTGGG.

On this clone itself: From the germline J gene comes the end of the CDR3, since the read stops 3 residues before it. This chain uses TRBV20-1 with TRBJ1-5, with D possibly TRBD1 on 6 matching bases. The CDR3 consists of 15 residues. Per the germline V gene, CDR1 is DFQATT and CDR2 is SNEGSKA (reference sequence). Trimming removed 2 bases at V and 3 bases at J, with 14 bases between. The CDR3 loop is CSARRSGENNQPQHF. CDR3 DNA, as far as it was read: TGCAGTGCTAGACGGTCAGGGGAGAACAATCAGCCC.